This TCR beta chain was captured by sequencing in a study of cytomegalovirus exposure and HLA in healthy donors. As for the study in general: About 79 million unique TCRs from HLA-typed donors were held in an early data release.

For this clone: Antigen unknown.

The CDR3 contains 13 residues. V shed 4 bases, J shed 5 bases, and the junction held 6 bases outside the gene matches. Germline loops: CDR1 SGHRS, CDR2 YFSETQ. General study points: TCR beta sequences reportedly predicted most subjects' HLA-A and HLA-B alleles accurately.

Primers: 60 Vbeta forward and 13 Jbeta reverse. As originally analysed: As a later analysis found, there were around 86 million unique TCR beta chains, of which some 10 million were shared. This table comes from immunoSEQ multiplex PCR, and its TCRdb copy is limited to in-frame clones, with some not included. V, J and clone size are those of that table, while D and trimming were read from the DNA. The data contain about 170,000 clones, roughly 83% of them singletons. This receptor was obtained from a boy aged 2 to 10 in good health and CMV-seronegative. This rearrangement joins TRBV5-1 to TRBJ2-7; 7 nucleotides line up with TRBD2. Source material: PBMCs. The CDR3 spells CASSPGTNNEQYF. Here the CDR3 DNA reads TGCGCCAGCAGCCCCGGGACTAACAACGAGCAGTACTTC. Filled out from reference TRBV5-1 and TRBJ2-7, the complete variable domain reads KAGVTQTPRYLIKTRGQQVTLSCSPISGHRSVSWYQQTPGQGLQFLFEYFSETQRNKGNFPGRFSGRQFSNSRSEMNVSTLELGDSALYLCASSPGTNNEQYFGPGTRLTVT.